This TCR beta chain was obtained from a study of long-term antiretroviral therapy in people with HIV. The assay, immunoSEQ v3.0, was run at survey level. TCRdb keeps only in-frame clones here, not all; method: immunoSEQ multiplex PCR. Of some 14,000 clones in the sample, 65% to 90% were seen once. Each HIV-infected participant was given treatment in the United States. Going into DNA extraction, samples held roughly 0.95-10 million cryopreserved PBMC. CDR3 length: 16 amino acids. J was trimmed by 3 bases and V by 0 bases; bases with no gene match: 4. Germline CDR1 SQVTM, CDR2 ANQGSEA. The TCR was taken from a man younger than 40 with HIV. V usage is TRBV29-1 and J usage is TRBJ2-7, with 14 positions matching TRBD2. The sequencing here drew on unsorted PBMCs, taken 0.4 years after starting antiretroviral therapy. CDR3 in DNA: TGCAGCGTTGAAGATCCAGGGACTAGCGGGAGCTACGAGCAGTACTTC. Amino acids: CSVEDPGTSGSYEQYF.